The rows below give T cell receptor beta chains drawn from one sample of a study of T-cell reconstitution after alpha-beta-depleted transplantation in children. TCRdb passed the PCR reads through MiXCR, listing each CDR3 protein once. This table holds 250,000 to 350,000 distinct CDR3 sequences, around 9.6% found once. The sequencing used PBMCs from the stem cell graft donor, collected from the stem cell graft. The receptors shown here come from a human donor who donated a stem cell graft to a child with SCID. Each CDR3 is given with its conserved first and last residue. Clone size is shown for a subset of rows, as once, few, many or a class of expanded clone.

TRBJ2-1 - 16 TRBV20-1 CSARGLAGGFYNEQFF
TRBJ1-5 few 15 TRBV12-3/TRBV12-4 CASSFGGESNQPQHF
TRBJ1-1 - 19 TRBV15 CATSRDQMIGLGLGTEAFF
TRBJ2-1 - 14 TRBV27 CASRNAGAYNEQFF
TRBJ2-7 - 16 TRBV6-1 CASSGREPGQGYEQYF
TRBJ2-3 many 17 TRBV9 CASSRLKGLASTDTQYF
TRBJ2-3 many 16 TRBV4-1 CASSQVPGRAGDTQYF
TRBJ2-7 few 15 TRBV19 CASSISASSPYEQYF
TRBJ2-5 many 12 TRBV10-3 CAISGYQETQYF
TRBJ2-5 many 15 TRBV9 CASSRSGGNLLTQYF
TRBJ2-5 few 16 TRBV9 CASSVTPRGIQETQYF
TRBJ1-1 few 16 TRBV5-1 CASSPVTGNMNTEAFF
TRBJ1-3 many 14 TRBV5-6 CASSLYGGYNTIYF
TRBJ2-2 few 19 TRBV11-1 CASSLVGQGLFTNTGELFF
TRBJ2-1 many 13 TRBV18 CASSPGTVGEQFF
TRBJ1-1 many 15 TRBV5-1 CASSLGGSGTTEAFF
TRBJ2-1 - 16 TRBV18 CASSPSGGRVYNEQFF
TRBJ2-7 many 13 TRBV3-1 CASSQGQGYEQYF
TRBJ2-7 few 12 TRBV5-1 CASGQGSNEQYF
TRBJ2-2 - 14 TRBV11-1 CASGYQQGAGELFF
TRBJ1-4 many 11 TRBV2 CASSGHEKLFF
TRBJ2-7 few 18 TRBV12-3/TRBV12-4 CASSLKDRDKTNSYEQYF
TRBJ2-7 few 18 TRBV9 CASSARVDSTLDYDEQYF
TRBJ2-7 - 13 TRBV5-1 CASSFRRDTEQYF
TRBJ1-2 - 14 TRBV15 CATSRVGSLYGYTF
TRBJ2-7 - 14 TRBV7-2 CASSPAGQDYEQYF
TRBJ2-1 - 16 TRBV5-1 CASSLGWLAVGNEQFF
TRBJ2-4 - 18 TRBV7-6 CASSLESGGPNSKNIQYF
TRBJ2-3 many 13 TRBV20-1 CSASRVGTDTQYF
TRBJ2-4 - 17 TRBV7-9 CASADLGQGLAKNIQYF
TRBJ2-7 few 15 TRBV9 CASSVGPSGGYEQYF